The 28 T cell receptor beta chains given below trace back to one sample, sequenced in a study of a mutant IDH1 vaccine in newly diagnosed glioma (dated by TCRdb to the early 2020s). Antigens for these TCRs are unknown. Libraries were built with the immunoSEQ multiplex PCR assay. TCRdb limited this immuneACCESS table to in-frame rearrangements with V and J called. A share of clones is missing; checked studies link under half to unresolved V genes, and the rest is unexplained. The sample has about 26,000 clones on record, roughly 85% of them singletons. The ten largest account for around 29% of the sample. Reading the label with the study, this specimen's time point is: week 35, safety follow-up. A 20-mer mutant IDH1 peptide at 300 micrograms in Montanide made up each vaccine dose, which was injected subcutaneously together with topical imiquimod. The material was PBMCs, obtained from a glioma patient whose treatment included an IDH1 peptide vaccine. Source of these receptors: a man aged 25 to 40 with glioma.

The chain recombines TRBV6-1 with TRBJ2-2, with 9 bases that match TRBD1. V trimming: 5 bases; J trimming: 4 bases; junction bases outside the gene matches: 5. The CDR3 consists of 15 residues. Germline CDR1 reads MNHNS; CDR2 reads SASEGT. The CDR3 DNA sequence: TGTGCCAGCAGTCACAGGGGGCTTAGCACCGGGGAGCTGTTTTTT. This encodes CASSHRGLSTGELFF.

The chain employs TRBV27 and TRBJ2-5, with TRBD2 identical over 12 bases. There are 17 residues in the CDR3. Germline lookup yields CDR1 MNHEY and CDR2 SMNVEV (reference sequence). The V and J ends lost 2 bases and 2 bases, in that order; junction bases with no gene match: 6. The CDR3 nucleotides are TGTGCCAGCAGTTTACTAGCGGGGGGGCTCAGGCAAGAGACCCAGTACTTC. Protein product: CASSLLAGGLRQETQYF.

This sequence joins TRBV4-1 and TRBJ2-7; 14 bases are shared with TRBD2. V lost 4 bases to trimming and J lost 0 bases; unmatched junction nucleotides: 8. The germline gives CDR1 MGHRA, CDR2 YSYEKL. CDR3 size: 18 residues. The CDR3 reads CASSPAGTSGRNSYEQYF. The CDR3 bases are TGCGCCAGCAGCCCAGCCGGGACTAGCGGGAGAAACTCCTACGAGCAGTACTTC.

The chain couples TRBV27 to TRBJ2-7; D unclear. The CDR3 extends over 15 amino acids. Germline CDR1 MNHEY, CDR2 SMNVEV (reference sequence). With 2 bases removed from V and 2 bases from J, the gap between germline ends came to 13 bases. The CDR3 reads CASSLMGSNPYEQYF. CDR3 nucleotides: TGTGCCAGCAGTTTAATGGGCAGCAACCCCTACGAGCAGTACTTC.

This chain connects TRBV27 to TRBJ2-1; tentatively, D is TRBD2 (5 bases). Germline lookup yields CDR1 MNHEY and CDR2 SMNVEV (reference sequence). The CDR3 spans 15 residues. Trimming removed 2 bases at V and 7 bases at J, with 15 bases between. This CDR3 reads CASSLSKRLQNEQFF. Here the CDR3 DNA reads TGTGCCAGCAGTTTAAGTAAGCGGCTACAGAATGAGCAGTTCTTC.

The CDR3 DNA reads TGCGCCAGCAGCTTGAGCGGAGGGGACTACGAGCAGTACTTC. Encoded protein: CASSLSGGDYEQYF. This rearrangement joins TRBV5-1 to TRBJ2-7; maybe TRBD2 (6 bases). Germline lookup yields CDR1 SGHRS and CDR2 YFSETQ. The V end lost 1 base, the J end lost 3 bases, and 11 bases lay between the germline ends. The CDR3 runs to 14 residues.

The genes are TRBV19 and TRBJ1-6; 8 nucleotides match TRBD1. Looked up from germline, CDR1 is LNHDA and CDR2 is SQIVND (reference sequence). The CDR3 consists of 15 residues. The V and J ends lost 3 bases and 6 bases, in that order; junction bases with no gene match: 4. CDR3 sequence: CASSIAGTGNSPLHF. The CDR3 nucleotides read TGTGCCAGTAGTATTGCCGGGACAGGTAATTCACCCCTCCACTTT.

This chain connects TRBV29-1 to TRBJ1-1; weak D call: TRBD1 (5 bases). V was pared by 6 bases and J by 0 bases, with 14 bases between. The CDR3 is made up of 14 amino acids. Per germline, CDR1 SQVTM and CDR2 ANQGSEA. In DNA form, the CDR3 reads TGCAGCGTGGGAAGGACAACTCTGAACACTGAAGCTTTCTTT. This encodes CSVGRTTLNTEAFF.

The chain uses TRBV19 and TRBJ2-7; 9 bases agree with TRBD1. Germline CDR1 and CDR2: LNHDA and SQIVND (reference sequence). The junction had 7 bases not matched to a gene; V was cut back by 4 bases and J by 6 bases. CDR3 length: 14 amino acids. The CDR3 here is CASSTRDRDLEQYF. CDR3 nucleotides: TGTGCCAGTAGTACCCGGGACAGGGACCTCGAGCAGTACTTC.

The V and J genes are TRBV2 and TRBJ1-1; D is uncertain. The V end was cut by 3 bases, the J end by 1 base, with 3 bases between. Germline V gene lookup returns CDR1 SNHLY and CDR2 FYNNEI. The CDR3 is 12 amino acids. The CDR3 region is CASSEENTEAFF. CDR3 nucleotide sequence: TGTGCCAGCAGTGAGGAGAACACTGAAGCTTTCTTT.

The V call is TRBV19, the J call TRBJ1-5; D is uncertain. The CDR3 has 11 amino acids. With 1 base removed from V and 15 bases from J, the gap between germline ends came to 10 bases. The germline V gene encodes CDR1 LNHDA and CDR2 SQIVND (reference sequence). For the CDR3, the DNA is TGTGCCAGTAGTATAGGTCGAGAGCCGCATTTT. Its protein product is CASSIGREPHF.

In this sample, this clone turned up once. A read error may produce the germline difference seen at one junction end. This rearrangement joins TRBV20-1 to TRBJ1-2; the D gene is possibly TRBD1 (6 bases). The V gene's germline CDR1 is DFQATT and CDR2 SNEGSKA (reference sequence). This CDR3 is built from 11 residues. In nucleotides, the CDR3 is TGCAGTGCTGGAGAGGGGGTGCGCTACACCTTC. Protein sequence: CSAGEGVRYTF.

This clone appeared once. V is TRBV6-5 and J is TRBJ1-6; TRBD1 matches at 8 bases. The CDR3 sequence is 15 residues long. Germline V lookup: CDR1 MNHEY, CDR2 SVGAGI. J lost 5 bases, V lost 2 bases, and 2 bases had no gene match. The CDR3 here is CASSYGTGNNSPLHF. For the CDR3, the DNA is TGTGCCAGCAGTTACGGGACAGGAAATAATTCACCCCTCCACTTT.

The chain joins TRBV2 to TRBJ2-3; unclear D gene. V was clipped by 7 bases and J by 6 bases, with 14 bases between them. Germline V gene lookup returns CDR1 SNHLY and CDR2 FYNNEI. The CDR3 loop spans 13 amino acids. CDR3 loop: CASIMRRGDTQYF. In nucleotides, the CDR3 is TGTGCCAGCATAATGAGACGTGGGGATACGCAGTATTTT.

V and J are TRBV6-1 and TRBJ1-1; D is ambiguous. CDR3 length: 10 amino acids. The V end lost 6 bases, the J end lost 8 bases, and 7 bases lay between the germline ends. In germline, CDR1 is MNHNS, CDR2 SASEGT. The CDR3 nucleotides are TGTGCCAGCAGGCAGGTAGAAGCTTTCTTT. Its protein product is CASRQVEAFF.

In the case of this clone: One junction end does not reproduce the germline sequence, and a read error may be involved. V is TRBV28 and J is TRBJ2-7; weak D call: TRBD2 (6 bases). CDR1 MDHEN and CDR2 SYDVKM come from the germline V gene. CDR3 length: 12 amino acids. In DNA form, the CDR3 reads TGTGCCAGCAGTTCAATCCGACTAGAGGAGTTTTTC. Protein: CASSSIRLEEFF.

As regards this clone: A much larger clone lies one base from this, so it may be a read error. The sample contains more than one DNA sequence encoding this CDR3. The rearrangement joins TRBV19 to TRBJ1-1; D remains ambiguous. The length of the CDR3 is 11 residues. From germline, CDR1 is LNHDA and CDR2 SQIVND (reference sequence). The V and J ends lost 5 bases and 7 bases respectively, with 8 bases between them. CDR3 sequence (DNA): TGTGCCAGTAGTTGGCGAGATGAAGCTTTCTTT. Residues: CASSWRDEAFF.

The V gene is TRBV19, the J gene TRBJ1-6; a possible D gene is TRBD1 (5 bases). Germline CDR1 is LNHDA and CDR2 is SQIVND (reference sequence). The length of the CDR3 is 13 residues. V dropped 4 bases and J dropped 6 bases, with 7 bases sitting between them. The DNA of the CDR3 is TGTGCCAGTAGTAGGAGGGGTAATTCACCCCTCCACTTT. It specifies CASSRRGNSPLHF.

CDR3 region: CASSLEPAGGTPGNEQFF. The DNA for the CDR3 is TGTGCCAGCAGCTTAGAGCCCGCAGGGGGGACTCCCGGCAATGAGCAGTTCTTC. This sequence joins TRBV7-9 and TRBJ2-1; possibly TRBD1 for D (7 bases). The V end lost 1 base, the J end lost 6 bases, and 22 bases lay between the germline ends. The CDR3 extends over 18 amino acids. Germline CDR1 and CDR2: SEHNR and FQNEAQ (reference sequence).

This clone was seen just once. The CDR3 DNA reads as TGCGCCAGCAGCCATGGAAGGGGGCCACGGTCCTACGAGCAGTACTTC. Its translation: CASSHGRGPRSYEQYF. The chain links TRBV5-1 to TRBJ2-7, with 7 bases that match TRBD1. The CDR3 length is 16 residues. From germline, CDR1 is SGHRS and CDR2 YFSETQ. The V and J ends lost 4 bases and 1 base, in that order; junction bases with no gene match: 11.

The chain carries TRBV5-6 and TRBJ2-7; D is undetermined. The CDR3 loop spans 14 amino acids. V was cut by 0 bases and J by 1 base, with 8 bases left in between. CDR1 SGHDT and CDR2 YYEEEE come from the germline V gene. The CDR3 is CASSLGIASYEQYF. In DNA form, the CDR3 reads TGTGCCAGCAGCTTGGGGATAGCATCCTACGAGCAGTACTTC.

The rearrangement links TRBV27 to TRBJ2-7; 12 bases line up with TRBD2. V was clipped by 3 bases and J by 1 base; unmatched bases: 1. Per the germline V gene, CDR1 is MNHEY and CDR2 is SMNVEV (reference sequence). This CDR3 is 15 amino acids long. In DNA, the CDR3 is TGTGCCAGCAGTTTCGGGACTAGCGGGTCCTACGAGCAGTACTTC. Encoded protein: CASSFGTSGSYEQYF.

The rearrangement uses TRBV19 and TRBJ2-7, with D possibly being TRBD2 (6 bases). The CDR3 is made up of 14 amino acids. The germline V and J ends were trimmed by 5 bases and 3 bases, with 14 bases remaining between them. Germline loops: CDR1 LNHDA, CDR2 SQIVND (reference sequence). The CDR3 loop is CASSASEGVYEQYF. The CDR3 coding sequence is TGTGCCAGTAGTGCCTCGGAGGGCGTCTACGAGCAGTACTTC. Looking up the rest from reference TRBV19 and TRBJ2-7 gives the full variable domain: DGGITQSPKYLFRKEGQNVTLSCEQNLNHDAMYWYRQDPGQGLRLIYYSQIVNDFQKGDIAEGYSVSREKKESFPLTVTSAQKNPTAFYLCASSASEGVYEQYFGPGTRLTVT.

The gene calls are TRBV19 and TRBJ1-3; TRBD1 agrees at 9 bases. The germline gives CDR1 LNHDA, CDR2 SQIVND (reference sequence). The CDR3 extends over 15 amino acids. V gave up 7 bases and J gave up 0 bases; unmatched junction bases: 4. Here the CDR3 DNA reads TGTGCCAGTAACCCGACAGGGGGCTCTGGAAACACCATATATTTT. Translation: CASNPTGGSGNTIYF.

The chain employs TRBV19 and TRBJ1-1; D may be TRBD1 (5 bases). CDR1 LNHDA and CDR2 SQIVND come from the germline V gene (reference sequence). V was shortened by 1 base and J by 3 bases, with 6 bases between the two germline ends. The CDR3 covers 13 residues. The CDR3 here is CASSIVTDTEAFF. CDR3 in DNA: TGTGCCAGTAGTATAGTGACAGACACTGAAGCTTTCTTT.

The genes are TRBV6-5 and TRBJ2-7; D is ambiguous. The CDR3 is 14 amino acids. Deletions cut 2 bases from V and 2 bases from J, with 10 bases between. CDR1 and CDR2 from the germline V gene are MNHEY and SVGAGI. CDR3 sequence reads: CASSYRSTTYEQYF. The DNA of the CDR3 is TGTGCCAGCAGTTACCGGTCGACAACCTACGAGCAGTACTTC.

The gene calls are TRBV2 and TRBJ2-6, with TRBD1 matching over 7 bases. The germline V gene encodes CDR1 SNHLY and CDR2 FYNNEI. The CDR3 covers 17 residues. With 2 bases clipped from V and 1 base from J, the junction kept 5 bases outside the gene matches. CDR3 bases: TGTGCCAGCAGTGAATTAGGCAGGGGGTCTGGGGCCAACGTCCTGACTTTC. Translated, it gives CASSELGRGSGANVLTF.

CDR3 sequence: CASSLTGKNTEAFF. The CDR3 bases are TGCGCCAGCAGCTTGACAGGAAAGAACACTGAAGCTTTCTTT. The chain recombines TRBV5-1 with TRBJ1-1, with D perhaps TRBD1 (5 bases). Germline values: CDR1 SGHRS, CDR2 YFSETQ. The CDR3 contains 14 residues. V lost 1 base, J lost 1 base, and 8 bases lay in between.